This T cell receptor beta chain was obtained from a study of response to subunit inactivated influenza vaccine. This clonotype has just a few counts. Its antigen remains unknown. The ends were cut back, 5 bases at V and 5 bases at J, with 18 bases in the middle. CDR3 length: 15 amino acids. Germline CDR1 SGHVS, CDR2 FQNEAQ. Whole-study findings and limits: The authors suggested that every seasonal influenza vaccination recruits few new T cells.

Using its own MiXCR run on the RT-PCR reads, TCRdb lists one record per CDR3 protein. The table shows approximately 530,000 distinct CDR3 sequences, with 6.5% to 8% occurring only once. The receptor's source is a man in his fifties or sixties who received an inactivated influenza vaccine. The sample in question was PBMCs from blood, obtained roughly 24 months after vaccination. This rearrangement joins TRBV7-8 to TRBJ2-5; tentatively, D is TRBD1 or TRBD2 (5 bases each). CDR3 loop: CASSLNRAGTETQYF. The CDR3 region has the DNA TGTGCCAGCAGCCTTAATCGGGCAGGGACGGAGACCCAGTACTTC.